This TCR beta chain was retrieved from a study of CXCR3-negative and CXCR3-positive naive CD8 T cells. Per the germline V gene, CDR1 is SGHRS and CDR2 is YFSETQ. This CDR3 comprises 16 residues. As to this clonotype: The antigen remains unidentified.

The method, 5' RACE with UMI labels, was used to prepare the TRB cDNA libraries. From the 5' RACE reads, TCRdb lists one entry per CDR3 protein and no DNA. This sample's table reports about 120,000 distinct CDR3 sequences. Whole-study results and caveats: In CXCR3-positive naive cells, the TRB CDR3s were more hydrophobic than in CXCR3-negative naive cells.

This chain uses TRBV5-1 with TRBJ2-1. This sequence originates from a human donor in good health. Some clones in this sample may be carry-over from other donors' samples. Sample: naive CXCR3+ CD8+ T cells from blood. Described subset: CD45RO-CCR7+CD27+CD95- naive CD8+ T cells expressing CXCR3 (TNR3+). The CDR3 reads CASSLWTGGSYNEQFF.